This T cell receptor (beta chain) was sequenced in a study of tissue T cells after allogeneic stem cell transplantation. Study-wide results and limits: Some tissue clones might be persisting host cells; their alloreactivity or antigen specificity was not determined. Within patients, tissue anatomy strongly shaped TCR repertoire composition.

With regard to this clone: What it binds is unknown.

Data came from immunoSEQ multiplex PCR; TCRdb stores just in-frame clones and leaves some out. The sample has 750 to 1,000 clones, around 70% seen once. This clonotype was obtained from a female patient aged 40-75 years with steroid-refractory graft-versus-host disease after an allogeneic stem cell transplant. Some of the T cells may derive from the graft donor. This sample comprised esophageal tissue, obtained at autopsy.

The CDR3 DNA reads TGCGCCAGCAGTGAGTCACGGGCGCCCTACGAGCAGTACTTC. It specifies CASSESRAPYEQYF. The gene calls are TRBV10-1 and TRBJ2-7, with D unresolved. The CDR3 spans 14 residues. The germline CDR1 and CDR2 sequences are WNHNN and SYGVQD (reference sequence). V was clipped by 0 bases and J by 2 bases, with 8 bases between them.